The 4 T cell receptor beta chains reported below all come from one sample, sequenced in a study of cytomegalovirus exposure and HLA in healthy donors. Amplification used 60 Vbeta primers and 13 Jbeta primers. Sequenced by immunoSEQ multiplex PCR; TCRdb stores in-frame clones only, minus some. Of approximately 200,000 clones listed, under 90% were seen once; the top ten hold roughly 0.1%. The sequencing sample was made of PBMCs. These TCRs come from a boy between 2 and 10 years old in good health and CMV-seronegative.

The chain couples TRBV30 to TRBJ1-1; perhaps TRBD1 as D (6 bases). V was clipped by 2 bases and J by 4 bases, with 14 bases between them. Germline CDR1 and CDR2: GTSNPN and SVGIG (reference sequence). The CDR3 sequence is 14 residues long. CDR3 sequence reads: CAWSSMGAGTEAFF. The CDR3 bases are TGTGCCTGGAGTAGTATGGGGGCGGGCACTGAAGCTTTCTTT.

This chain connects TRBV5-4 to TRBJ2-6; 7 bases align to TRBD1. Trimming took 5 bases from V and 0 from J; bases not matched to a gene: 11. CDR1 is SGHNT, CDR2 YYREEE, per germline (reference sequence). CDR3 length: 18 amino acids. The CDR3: CASRRGGNPSSGANVLTF. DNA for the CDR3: TGTGCCAGCAGACGAGGGGGCAACCCCTCCTCTGGGGCCAACGTCCTGACTTTC.

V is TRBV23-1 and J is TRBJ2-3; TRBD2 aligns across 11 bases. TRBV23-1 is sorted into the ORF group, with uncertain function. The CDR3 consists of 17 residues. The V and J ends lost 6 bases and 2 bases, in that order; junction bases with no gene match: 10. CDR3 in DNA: TGCGCCAGCAGCCATGTAACTAGCGGGGGAAACACAGATACGCAGTATTTT. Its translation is CASSHVTSGGNTDTQYF.

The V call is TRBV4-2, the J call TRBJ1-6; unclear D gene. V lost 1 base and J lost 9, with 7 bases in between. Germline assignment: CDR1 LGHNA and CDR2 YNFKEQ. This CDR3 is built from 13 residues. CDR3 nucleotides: TGTGCCAGCAGCCAAGTACGAGGTTCACCCCTCCACTTT. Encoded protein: CASSQVRGSPLHF.